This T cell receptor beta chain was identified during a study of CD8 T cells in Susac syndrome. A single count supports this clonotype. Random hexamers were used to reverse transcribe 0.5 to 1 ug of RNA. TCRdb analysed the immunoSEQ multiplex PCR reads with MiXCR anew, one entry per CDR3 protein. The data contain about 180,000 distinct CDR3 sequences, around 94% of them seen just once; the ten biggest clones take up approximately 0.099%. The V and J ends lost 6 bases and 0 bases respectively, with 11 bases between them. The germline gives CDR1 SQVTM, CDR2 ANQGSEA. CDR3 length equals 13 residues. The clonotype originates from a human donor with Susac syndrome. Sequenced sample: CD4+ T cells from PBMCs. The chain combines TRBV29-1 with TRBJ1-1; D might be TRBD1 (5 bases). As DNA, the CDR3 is TGCAGCGTAGATGACAGCATGAACACTGAAGCTTTCTTT. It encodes CSVDDSMNTEAFF.